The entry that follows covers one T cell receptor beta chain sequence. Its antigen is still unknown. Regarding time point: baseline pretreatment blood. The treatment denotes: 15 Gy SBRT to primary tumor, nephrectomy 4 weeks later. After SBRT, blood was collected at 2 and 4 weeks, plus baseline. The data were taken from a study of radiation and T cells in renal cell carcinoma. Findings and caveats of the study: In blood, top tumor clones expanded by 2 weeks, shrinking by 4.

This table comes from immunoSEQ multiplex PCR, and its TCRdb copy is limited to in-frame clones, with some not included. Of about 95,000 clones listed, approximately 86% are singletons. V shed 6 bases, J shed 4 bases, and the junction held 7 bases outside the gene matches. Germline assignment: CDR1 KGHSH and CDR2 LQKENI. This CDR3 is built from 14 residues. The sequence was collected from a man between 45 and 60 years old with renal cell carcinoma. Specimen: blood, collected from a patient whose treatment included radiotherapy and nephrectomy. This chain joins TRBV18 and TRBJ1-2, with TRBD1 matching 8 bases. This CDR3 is CASSVGQALYGYTF. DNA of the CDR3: TGTGCCAGCTCCGTGGGACAGGCACTCTATGGCTACACCTTC.